These 18 T cell receptor beta chains originate from one sample sequenced in a study of blood T cell repertoires in COVID-19. This table comes from immunoSEQ multiplex PCR, and its TCRdb copy is limited to in-frame clones, with some not included. The sample has around 140,000 clones; around nine tenths are singletons. The sequencing input was peripheral blood. The receptor set was obtained from a man between 65 and 80 years old with active COVID-19.

This chain joins TRBV24-1 and TRBJ2-3, with 9 bases that match TRBD1. V trimming: 0 bases; J trimming: 6 bases; junction bases outside the gene matches: 6. CDR3 length: 16 residues. Looked up from germline, CDR1 is KGHDR and CDR2 is SFDVKD. The CDR3 region has the DNA TGTGCCACCAGTGATTTGCCGGGACAGGGTGGCGATACGCAGTATTTT. Protein product: CATSDLPGQGGDTQYF.

V usage is TRBV18 and J usage is TRBJ1-1, with 10 bases matching TRBD1. Looked up from germline, CDR1 is KGHSH and CDR2 is LQKENI. The CDR3 is 17 amino acids. V lost 4 bases and J lost 0; bases outside the gene matches: 8. CDR3 sequence reads: CASSRRQGAVMNTEAFF. DNA for the CDR3: TGTGCCAGCTCACGACGACAGGGGGCCGTCATGAACACTGAAGCTTTCTTT.

The V gene is TRBV18, the J gene TRBJ2-7, with a possible D match to TRBD1 (6 bases). The CDR3 is 14 amino acids. V shed 4 bases and J shed 3 bases, with 13 bases lying between them. Germline CDR1 reads KGHSH; CDR2 reads LQKENI. CDR3 DNA sequence: TGTGCCAGCTCACTACAGGGTGGCGACTACGAGCAGTACTTC. Its translation is CASSLQGGDYEQYF.

In this sample, this clone turned up once. V is TRBV28 and J is TRBJ1-1, with TRBD1 as a possible D gene (5 bases). Trimming took 11 bases from V and 4 from J, leaving 14 bases between them. Germline-derived CDR1 and CDR2 are MDHEN and SYDVKM. CDR3 length equals 12 residues. CDR3 DNA: TGTGCCTCTTCAGACAGCCTCACTGAAGCTTTCTTT. This gives the protein CASSDSLTEAFF. Variable domain in full (rest from reference TRBV28 and TRBJ1-1): DVKVTQSSRYLVKRTGEKVFLECVQDMDHENMFWYRQDPGLGLRLIYFSYDVKMKEKGDIPEGYSVSREKKERFSLILESASTNQTSMYLCASSDSLTEAFFGQGTRLTVV.

This chain links TRBV6-5 with TRBJ1-4; maybe TRBD1 (6 bases). Germline CDR1 MNHEY, CDR2 SVGAGI. V was shortened by 7 bases and J by 4 bases, with 16 bases between the two germline ends. The CDR3 covers 15 residues. This CDR3 is CASTSPDRFNEKLFF. CDR3 coding DNA: TGTGCCAGCACTTCCCCCGACAGGTTTAATGAAAAACTGTTTTTT.

In this sample, this clone turned up a few times. This rearrangement joins TRBV28 to TRBJ2-7, with 8 bases matching TRBD1. In germline, CDR1 is MDHEN, CDR2 SYDVKM. The ends lost 5 bases at V and 4 bases at J; junction bases unmatched: 1. CDR3 length: 12 residues. The CDR3 DNA reads as TGTGCCAGCAGTCAGGGGGCGTACGAGCAGTACTTC. Protein product: CASSQGAYEQYF.

This chain links TRBV28 with TRBJ1-2, with a tentative D call TRBD1 (5 bases). Germline CDR1 and CDR2: MDHEN and SYDVKM. The V gene lost 3 bases and the J gene lost 6 bases, with 8 bases spanning the gap. The CDR3 spans 12 residues. DNA for the CDR3: TGTGCCAGCAGTTTGGGGGGGAATGGCTACACCTTC. This translates into CASSLGGNGYTF.

This chain joins TRBV7-2 and TRBJ2-3; 7 bases agree with TRBD1. Germline CDR1 and CDR2: SGHTA and FQGNSA. V was clipped by 5 bases and J by 1 base; unmatched bases: 6. The length of the CDR3 is 15 residues. CDR3 nucleotides: TGTGCCAGCAGCCCTACGGGACAGCGCACAGATACGCAGTATTTT. The encoded protein is CASSPTGQRTDTQYF.

The chain recombines TRBV6-6 with TRBJ2-1, with 11 bases aligning to TRBD2. This CDR3 has 15 residues. Unmatched junction bases numbered 4, after V lost 2 bases and J lost 7 bases. Germline values: CDR1 MNHNY, CDR2 SVGAGI (reference sequence). The CDR3 nucleotides read TGTGCCAGCAGTTACCTGACTAGCGGGAATAATGAGCAGTTCTTC. It encodes CASSYLTSGNNEQFF.

The chain combines TRBV5-6 with TRBJ1-6, with D perhaps matching TRBD1 (5 bases). The V gene's germline CDR1 is SGHDT and CDR2 YYEEEE. Deletions cut 4 bases from V and 6 bases from J, with 14 bases between. This CDR3 is 15 amino acids long. This chain's CDR3 is CASSRRLGGNSPLHF. As DNA, the CDR3 is TGTGCCAGCAGCCGACGACTCGGGGGTAATTCACCCCTCCACTTT.

This chain joins TRBV18 and TRBJ1-4, with D unclear. The germline V gene has CDR1 KGHSH and CDR2 LQKENI. The CDR3 runs to 12 residues. Trimming left V 0 bases short and J 7 bases short, with 3 bases between. The CDR3 DNA reads as TGTGCCAGCTCACCACCCAGTGAAAAACTGTTTTTT. The encoded protein is CASSPPSEKLFF.

This clone has only a few counts. The rearrangement uses TRBV5-1 and TRBJ2-3; D may be TRBD2 (5 bases). The CDR3 spans 15 residues. V was pared by 0 bases and J by 1 base, with 9 bases between. Germline V gene data show CDR1 as SGHRS and CDR2 as YFSETQ. CDR3 sequence reads: CASSLEGDGTDTQYF. As DNA, the CDR3 is TGCGCCAGCAGCTTGGAGGGAGATGGCACAGATACGCAGTATTTT. Full variable domain (remainder filled in from reference TRBV5-1 and TRBJ2-3): KAGVTQTPRYLIKTRGQQVTLSCSPISGHRSVSWYQQTPGQGLQFLFEYFSETQRNKGNFPGRFSGRQFSNSRSEMNVSTLELGDSALYLCASSLEGDGTDTQYFGPGTRLTVL.

The chain combines TRBV5-6 with TRBJ1-1; D not certain. Germline values: CDR1 SGHDT, CDR2 YYEEEE. Trimming took 4 bases from V and 1 from J, leaving 14 bases between them. The CDR3 length is 15 residues. This CDR3 reads CASSTVKNGNTEAFF. The CDR3 DNA is TGTGCCAGCAGCACTGTGAAAAACGGGAACACTGAAGCTTTCTTT.

The sample holds one count of this clone. The chain has TRBV5-4 and TRBJ2-1; the D is unclear. This CDR3 spans 12 amino acids. V was trimmed by 4 bases and J by 7 bases, leaving 9 bases between them. In germline, CDR1 is SGHNT, CDR2 YYREEE (reference sequence). CDR3 in amino acids: CASSQTGNEQFF. The CDR3 coding sequence is TGTGCCAGCAGCCAGACCGGGAATGAGCAGTTCTTC.

V and J are TRBV18 and TRBJ2-7; D is unclear. This CDR3 contains 12 residues. Germline CDR1 reads KGHSH; CDR2 reads LQKENI. V lost 4 bases, J lost 3 bases, and 7 bases lay in between. This CDR3 reads CASSQSSYEQYF. The CDR3 DNA is TGTGCCAGCTCACAATCTAGCTACGAGCAGTACTTC.

The chain joins TRBV18 to TRBJ2-3, with D uncertain. CDR3 length: 11 amino acids. Germline CDR1 reads KGHSH; CDR2 reads LQKENI. V lost 7 bases to trimming and J lost 2 bases, with 4 bases between them. The CDR3 loop is CASFNTDTQYF. CDR3 in DNA: TGTGCCAGCTTCAACACAGATACGCAGTATTTT.

The genes are TRBV28 and TRBJ2-2; 11 nucleotides align to TRBD1. After removal of 4 bases from V and 2 bases from J, the junction contained 6 bases not matched to a gene. This CDR3 spans 17 amino acids. In germline, CDR1 is MDHEN, CDR2 SYDVKM. The chain's CDR3 is CASSSLGQGGNTGELFF. The CDR3 coding sequence is TGTGCCAGCAGTTCCCTGGGACAGGGGGGCAACACCGGGGAGCTGTTTTTT. Filled out from reference TRBV28 and TRBJ2-2, the complete variable domain reads DVKVTQSSRYLVKRTGEKVFLECVQDMDHENMFWYRQDPGLGLRLIYFSYDVKMKEKGDIPEGYSVSREKKERFSLILESASTNQTSMYLCASSSLGQGGNTGELFFGEGSRLTVL.

DNA of the CDR3: TGTGCCAGCTCACCAACGAGTCTCCGGGGGATGGGGGACAGCAATGAGCAGTTCTTC. It is translated as CASSPTSLRGMGDSNEQFF. The chain joins TRBV18 to TRBJ2-1, with D possibly TRBD1 on 7 matching bases. The CDR3 has 19 amino acids. Trimming pared 2 bases from V and 6 bases from J, leaving 26 bases between. Germline loops: CDR1 KGHSH, CDR2 LQKENI.